The T cell receptor (beta chain) under discussion was sequenced for a study of blood T cells in healthy people across ages. Whole-study results and caveats: CMV status of donors was not determined, possibly confounding expanded clonotype changes. Measured against age, TCR beta diversity per million T cells decreased in a roughly linear manner. When one million T cells were used, diversity estimates were thought to be underestimates.

The table lists this clonotype with a count of one. Antigen specificity is unknown. This sequence may be a read error, since a much larger clone differs from it by one base. Using a J-beta primer mix together with a sample-barcoded 5' primer, a second PCR was run for roughly 6 to 11 cycles. In TCRdb, the 5' RACE reads were re-called with MiXCR into one record per CDR3 protein. The sample includes approximately 780,000 distinct CDR3 sequences, approximately 24% of them seen just once. The same sample was also used in a study of T cells of mothers and their children. As that study records: Second-round PCR products received sample barcodes and 2-4 random nucleotides from the M1S primer.

Sequenced sample: blood. The receptor was derived from a boy aged 5-17 years in good health.

The CDR3 DNA follows: TGTGCCAGCAGCGCCCAGGGGATCACTGAAGCTTTCTTT. Protein product: CASSAQGITEAFF. The chain employs TRBV7-2 and TRBJ1-1; D possibly corresponds to TRBD1 (6 bases). V lost 5 bases and J lost 4, with 11 bases in between. CDR1 SGHTA and CDR2 FQGNSA come from the germline V gene. This CDR3 is 13 amino acids long.